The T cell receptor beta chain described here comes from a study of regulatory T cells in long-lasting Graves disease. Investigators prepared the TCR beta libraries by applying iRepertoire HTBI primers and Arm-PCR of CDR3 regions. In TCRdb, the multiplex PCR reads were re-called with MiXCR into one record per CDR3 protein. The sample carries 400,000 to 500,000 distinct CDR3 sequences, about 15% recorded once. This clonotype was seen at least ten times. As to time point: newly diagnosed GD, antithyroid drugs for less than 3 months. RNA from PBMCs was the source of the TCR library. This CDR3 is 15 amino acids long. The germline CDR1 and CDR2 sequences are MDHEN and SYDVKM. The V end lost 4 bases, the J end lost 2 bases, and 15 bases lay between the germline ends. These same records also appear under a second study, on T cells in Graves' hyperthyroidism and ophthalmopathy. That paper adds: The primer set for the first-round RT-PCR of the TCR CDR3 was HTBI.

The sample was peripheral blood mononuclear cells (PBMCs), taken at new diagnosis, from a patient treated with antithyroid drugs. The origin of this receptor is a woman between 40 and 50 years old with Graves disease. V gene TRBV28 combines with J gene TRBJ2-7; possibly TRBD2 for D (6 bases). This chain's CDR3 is CASSSAAGNTYEQYF. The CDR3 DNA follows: TGTGCCAGCAGTTCGGCCGCGGGGAACACCTACGAGCAGTACTTC. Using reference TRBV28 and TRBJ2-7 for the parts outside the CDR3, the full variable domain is DVKVTQSSRYLVKRTGEKVFLECVQDMDHENMFWYRQDPGLGLRLIYFSYDVKMKEKGDIPEGYSVSREKKERFSLILESASTNQTSMYLCASSSAAGNTYEQYFGPGTRLTVT.